A selection of T cell receptor beta chains follows, all from one sample in a study of shared clonotypes between healthy human individuals. TCRdb keeps only in-frame clones here, not all; method: immunoSEQ multiplex PCR. This sample has about 510,000 clones, with 90% to 96% found just once. Sequenced sample: naive CD4+ T cells sorted from blood. These receptors came from a woman aged 25 to 39 in good health. The CDR3 runs from the conserved cysteine through the conserved F or W. A D gene is named only where the DNA matches it firmly. The listing skips clone size in some rows; elsewhere it reads once, few, many or a size class.

cdr3_aa,cdr3_nt,j_call,v_call,cdr3_length,clone_size,d_call
CASSLAGETQYF,TGCGCCAGCAGCTTGGCGGGGGAGACCCAGTACTTC,TRBJ2-5,TRBV5-1,12,-,-
CASSLSGSNTGELFF,TGTGCCAGCAGCTTGTCCGGGAGCAACACCGGGGAGCTGTTTTTT,TRBJ2-2,TRBV5-4,15,-,-
CASSPRDLKREQFF,TGTGCCAGCAGCCCCCGGGACTTAAAGAGGGAGCAGTTCTTC,TRBJ2-1,TRBV7-9,14,-,-
CASRPWTGTNEKLFF,TGTGCCAGCAGGCCTTGGACAGGGACTAATGAAAAACTGTTTTTT,TRBJ1-4,TRBV28,15,-,TRBD1
CASSPQRSSTDTQYF,TGTGCCAGCTCACCACAGCGTTCTAGCACAGATACGCAGTATTTT,TRBJ2-3,TRBV18,15,-,-
CASSLYDSYGYTF,TGTGCCAGCAGTCTTTACGACAGCTATGGCTACACCTTC,TRBJ1-2,TRBV28,13,-,-
CASSLEASGTGDYEQYF,TGCGCCAGCAGCTTGGAAGCCTCCGGGACAGGAGACTACGAGCAGTACTTC,TRBJ2-7,TRBV5-1,17,-,TRBD1
CASLLPASGNNEQFF,TGTGCCAGCCTCCTTCCCGCTAGCGGAAACAATGAGCAGTTCTTC,TRBJ2-1,TRBV28,15,-,TRBD2
CASSLAQGGEQYF,TGTGCCAGCAGCCTCGCCCAGGGGGGCGAGCAGTACTTC,TRBJ2-7,TRBV7-7,13,-,-
CASSLDRGGAGEQFF,TGTGCCAGCAGCTTAGACCGGGGAGGGGCCGGTGAGCAGTTCTTC,TRBJ2-1,TRBV11-2,15,-,TRBD2
CASSLAPRASGANVLTF,TGTGCCAGCAGCTTAGCTCCCAGAGCGTCTGGGGCCAACGTCCTGACTTTC,TRBJ2-6,TRBV7-9,17,once,-
CASSRDFFTSYEQYF,TGTGCCAGCTCTCGGGACTTCTTCACTTCCTACGAGCAGTACTTC,TRBJ2-7,TRBV9,15,-,-
CATGTGSYEQYF,TGTGCCACCGGGACAGGGTCGTACGAGCAGTACTTC,TRBJ2-7,TRBV7-8,12,-,TRBD1
CASSVDRANTEAFF,TGTGCCAGCAGCGTCGACAGGGCGAACACTGAAGCTTTCTTT,TRBJ1-1,TRBV7-2,14,-,TRBD1
CASSLNRQETQYF,TGTGCCAGCAGTCTCAATCGACAAGAGACCCAGTACTTC,TRBJ2-5,TRBV27,13,-,-
CASVEGGSYEQYF,TGTGCCAGTGTGGAGGGGGGGTCCTACGAGCAGTACTTC,TRBJ2-7,TRBV7-9,13,-,-
CASMTSGSPDTQYF,TGTGCCAGTATGACTAGCGGGAGTCCAGATACGCAGTATTTT,TRBJ2-3,TRBV19,14,-,TRBD2
CASSFQTAPYGYTF,TGTGCCAGCAGTTTCCAGACTGCCCCTTATGGCTACACCTTC,TRBJ1-2,TRBV28,14,-,-
CASSPVLAGGSADEQFF,TGTGCCAGCTCACCAGTTCTAGCGGGAGGCTCCGCCGATGAGCAGTTCTTC,TRBJ2-1,TRBV18,17,-,TRBD2
CASSLIEGGQPQHF,TGTGCCAGCAGCTTAATCGAGGGAGGCCAGCCCCAGCATTTT,TRBJ1-5,TRBV7-9,14,-,-
CASSLAGTYEQYF,TGTGCCAGCAGCTTAGCGGGGACGTACGAGCAGTACTTC,TRBJ2-7,TRBV11-1,13,-,-
CASSVQGAVSNYGYTF,TGTGCCAGCAGTGTCCAGGGGGCGGTTTCTAACTATGGCTACACCTTC,TRBJ1-2,TRBV11-2,16,-,TRBD1
CASGYGFPGTDTQYF,TGTGCCAGCGGCTACGGATTCCCGGGCACAGATACGCAGTATTTT,TRBJ2-3,TRBV2,15,-,-
CASSLEQGSGELFF,TGTGCCAGCTCACTTGAACAGGGGTCCGGGGAGCTGTTTTTT,TRBJ2-2,TRBV18,14,-,TRBD1
CASSQDRIRRSNGSYEQYF,TGTGCCAGCAGCCAAGATCGGATCAGACGCTCGAACGGCTCCTACGAGCAGTACTTC,TRBJ2-7,TRBV4-2,19,-,-
CASSPGLAAYEQYF,TGTGCCAGCTCACCAGGGCTAGCAGCCTACGAGCAGTACTTC,TRBJ2-7,TRBV18,14,-,-
CASSPAHIYGYTF,TGTGCCAGCAGCCCTGCCCACATCTATGGCTACACCTTC,TRBJ1-2,TRBV11-2,13,-,-
CSVGKGLNTEAFF,TGCAGCGTTGGTAAGGGGCTGAACACTGAAGCTTTCTTT,TRBJ1-1,TRBV29-1,13,-,-
CASSPGPPYNEQFF,TGTGCCAGTAGTCCAGGACCACCTTACAATGAGCAGTTCTTC,TRBJ2-1,TRBV19,14,-,-
CASSSRDSGGYTF,TGTGCCAGTAGTAGCAGGGATTCAGGTGGCTACACCTTC,TRBJ1-2,TRBV19,13,-,-
CASSQDRSSGNTIYF,TGTGCCAGCAGCCAAGACAGGTCCTCTGGAAACACCATATATTTT,TRBJ1-3,TRBV28,15,-,-
CASSQIYGGRASTDTQYF,TGCGCCAGCAGCCAGATTTACGGCGGGAGGGCCTCGACAGATACGCAGTATTTT,TRBJ2-3,TRBV5-1,18,once,TRBD2